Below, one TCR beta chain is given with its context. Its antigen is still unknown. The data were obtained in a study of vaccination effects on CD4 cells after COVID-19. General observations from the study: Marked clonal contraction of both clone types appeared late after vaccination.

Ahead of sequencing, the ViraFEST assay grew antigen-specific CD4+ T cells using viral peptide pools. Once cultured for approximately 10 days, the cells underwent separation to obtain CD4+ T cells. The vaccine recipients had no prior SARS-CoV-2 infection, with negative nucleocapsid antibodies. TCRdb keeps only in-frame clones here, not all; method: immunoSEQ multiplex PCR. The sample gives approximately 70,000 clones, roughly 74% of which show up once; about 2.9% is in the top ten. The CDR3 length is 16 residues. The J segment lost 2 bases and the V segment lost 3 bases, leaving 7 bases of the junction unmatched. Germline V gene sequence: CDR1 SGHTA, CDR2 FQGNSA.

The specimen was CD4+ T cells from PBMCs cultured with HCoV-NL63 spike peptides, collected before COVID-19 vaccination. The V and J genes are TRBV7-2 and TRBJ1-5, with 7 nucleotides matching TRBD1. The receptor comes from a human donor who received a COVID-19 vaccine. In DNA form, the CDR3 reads TGTGCCAGCAGCTTGAGGACAGGAACCGGCAATCAGCCCCAGCATTTT. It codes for CASSLRTGTGNQPQHF.